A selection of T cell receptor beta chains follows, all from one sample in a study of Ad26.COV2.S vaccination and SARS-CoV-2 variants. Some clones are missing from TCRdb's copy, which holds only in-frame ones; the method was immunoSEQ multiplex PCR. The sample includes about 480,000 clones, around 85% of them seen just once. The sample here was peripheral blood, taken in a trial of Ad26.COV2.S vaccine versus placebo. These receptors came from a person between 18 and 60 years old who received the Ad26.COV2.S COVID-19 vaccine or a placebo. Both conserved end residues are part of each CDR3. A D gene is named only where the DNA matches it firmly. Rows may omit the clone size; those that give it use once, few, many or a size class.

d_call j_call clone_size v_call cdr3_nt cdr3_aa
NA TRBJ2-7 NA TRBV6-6 TGTGCCAGCAGTTACTCGACGTTAGGGGACGAGCAGTACTTC CASSYSTLGDEQYF
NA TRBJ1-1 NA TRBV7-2 TGTGCCAGCAGCTTAGTATTGGGGGGCACGAACACTGAAGCTTTCTTT CASSLVLGGTNTEAFF
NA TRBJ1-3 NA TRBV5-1 TGCGCCAGCAGGAGAGATTCTGGAAACACCATATATTTT CASRRDSGNTIYF
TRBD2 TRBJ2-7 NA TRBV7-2 TGTGCCAGCAGCTCAAGACACCAGGGAGGGAGAGTCTACGAGCAGTACTTC CASSSRHQGGRVYEQYF
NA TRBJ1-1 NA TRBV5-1 TGCGCCAGCAGCTTTAGCGGGGAGCGGGACACTGAAGCTTTCTTT CASSFSGERDTEAFF
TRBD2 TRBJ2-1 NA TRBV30 TGTGCCTGGAGTCCAATAGGGGACCGGGGGGATCGGGATGAGCAGTTCTTC CAWSPIGDRGDRDEQFF
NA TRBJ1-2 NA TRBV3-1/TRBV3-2 TGTGCCAGCAGCCAAGATCTTGTAAGCTATGGCTACACCTTC CASSQDLVSYGYTF
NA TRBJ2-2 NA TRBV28 TGTGCCAGCAGTTTTACGGACACCGGGGAGCTGTTTTTT CASSFTDTGELFF
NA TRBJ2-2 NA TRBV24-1 TGTGCCACTCACGGGGGTTCTAACACCGGGGAGCTGTTTTTT CATHGGSNTGELFF
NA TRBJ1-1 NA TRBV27 TGTGCCAGCACCACCCGGGGAGGGAACACTGAAGCTTTCTTT CASTTRGGNTEAFF
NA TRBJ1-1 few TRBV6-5 TGTGCCAGCAGCCCAGCGACGAACACTGAAGCTTTCTTT CASSPATNTEAFF
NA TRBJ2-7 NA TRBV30 TGTGCCGGAGGGGTAGGGAGCTCTTACGAGCAGTACTTC CAGGVGSSYEQYF
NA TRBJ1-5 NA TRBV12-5 TGTGCTAGTGGACGGGACACCGATCAGCCCCAGCATTTT CASGRDTDQPQHF
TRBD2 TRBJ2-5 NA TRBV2 TGTGCCAGCAGGGCAAGGACTAGCGGGAGGGATGGGGAGACCCAGTACTTC CASRARTSGRDGETQYF
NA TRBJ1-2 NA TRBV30 TGTGCCTGGGAAGGAGGTTTGGTCTATGGCTACACCTTC CAWEGGLVYGYTF
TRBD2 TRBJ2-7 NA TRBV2 TGTGCCAGCAGGGGACTAGCGGGGCTTCGTGAGCAGTACTTC CASRGLAGLREQYF
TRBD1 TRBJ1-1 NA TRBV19 TGTGCCAGTAGTCCCGACAGGGTCACTGAAGCTTTCTTT CASSPDRVTEAFF
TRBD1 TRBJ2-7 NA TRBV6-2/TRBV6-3 TGTGCCAGCAGTACCAGGGGGCTAAACTACGAGCAGTACTTC CASSTRGLNYEQYF